These T cell receptor beta chains were read from a single sample in a study of cytomegalovirus exposure and HLA in healthy donors. The data were produced by immunoSEQ multiplex PCR, yet TCRdb's version contains in-frame clones alone and is incomplete. Altogether fewer than 80,000 clones are present, about 80% being singletons, with the ten largest covering more than 2.5%. Sequenced input: PBMCs. Receptors originate from a man aged 18 to 29 in good health and CMV-seronegative. Each CDR3 is given with its conserved first and last residue. A D gene is named only where the DNA matches it firmly. Not every row has a clone size; where given, it reads once, few, many or a size class.

d_gene | j_gene | abundance | v_gene | CDR3aa | CDR3nt
TRBD2 | TRBJ2-3 | . | TRBV30 | CARGEGPHLGGDTQYF | TGTGCCCGGGGGGAGGGGCCTCACCTTGGGGGAGATACGCAGTATTTT
TRBD2 | TRBJ2-1 | . | TRBV5-6 | CASSLAGGPFYNEQFF | TGTGCCAGCAGCTTGGCGGGGGGGCCCTTCTACAATGAGCAGTTCTTC
. | TRBJ2-2 | once | TRBV6-6 | CASSYSLITGELFF | TGTGCCAGCAGTTACTCACTGATTACCGGGGAGCTGTTTTTT
TRBD2 | TRBJ2-3 | . | TRBV4-2 | CASSQVTSGEGTQYF | TGTGCCAGCAGCCAAGTAACTAGCGGGGAGGGTACGCAGTATTTT
. | TRBJ2-1 | . | TRBV19 | CASRGLNSYNEQFF | TGTGCCAGTAGGGGACTGAACTCCTACAATGAGCAGTTCTTC
. | TRBJ2-2 | . | TRBV14 | CASSQQGMTSWDTGELFF | TGTGCCAGCAGCCAACAGGGGATGACCTCGTGGGACACCGGGGAGCTGTTTTTC
. | TRBJ2-3 | . | TRBV27 | CASRASTDTQYF | TGTGCCAGCAGGGCTAGCACAGATACGCAGTATTTT
TRBD1 | TRBJ1-2 | . | TRBV27 | CASSVSTGSNYGYTF | TGTGCCAGCAGTGTATCGACAGGGTCTAACTATGGCTACACCTTC
. | TRBJ2-7 | . | TRBV29-1 | CSVEGPGGGTYEQYF | TGCAGCGTTGAAGGACCGGGGGGCGGAACCTACGAGCAGTACTTC
. | TRBJ2-3 | once | TRBV7-9 | CASSLLTIRSTDTQYF | TGTGCCAGCAGCTTATTGACTATCCGGAGCACAGATACGCAGTATTTT
. | TRBJ2-7 | . | TRBV5-1 | CASSLEQGYEQYF | TGCGCCAGCAGCTTGGAACAGGGATACGAGCAGTACTTC
TRBD1 | TRBJ2-7 | . | TRBV30 | CAWRVAGGSREQYF | TGTGCCTGGAGAGTGGCAGGGGGATCTAGGGAGCAGTACTTC
. | TRBJ2-2 | . | TRBV19 | CASSTRVAELFF | TGTGCCAGTAGTACCAGGGTGGCAGAGCTGTTTTTT
. | TRBJ1-6 | . | TRBV6-5 | CASSHRIGGALHF | TGTGCCAGCAGCCACCGAATAGGAGGAGCCCTCCACTTT
. | TRBJ2-2 | . | TRBV19 | CASLRTPNTGELFF | TGTGCCAGTCTCCGGACACCGAACACCGGGGAGCTGTTTTTT
TRBD1 | TRBJ2-7 | . | TRBV28 | CASRTGTGTYEQYF | TGTGCCAGCAGGACCGGGACAGGGACATACGAGCAGTACTTC
. | TRBJ1-2 | . | TRBV27 | CASSTYTLSRRGQLYGYTF | TGTGCCAGCAGTACATATACCCTGTCAAGGAGGGGCCAACTCTATGGCTACACCTTC
TRBD1 | TRBJ1-2 | . | TRBV6-5 | CASSSSRGPVYGYTF | TGTGCCAGCAGTTCGTCGAGGGGGCCAGTCTATGGCTACACCTTC
. | TRBJ2-2 | . | TRBV9 | CASSVGSGELFF | TGTGCCAGCAGCGTAGGGAGCGGGGAGCTGTTTTTT
TRBD1 | TRBJ2-5 | . | TRBV2 | CATGTGYETQYF | TGTGCCACCGGGACAGGGTACGAGACCCAGTACTTC
TRBD1 | TRBJ1-1 | . | TRBV5-8 | CASSPGTVQGTEAFF | TGTGCCAGCAGCCCCGGGACAGTTCAGGGGACTGAAGCTTTCTTT
. | TRBJ2-5 | . | TRBV27 | CASSLSVAARETQYF | TGTGCCAGCAGTTTATCAGTGGCAGCGCGGGAGACCCAGTACTTC
TRBD2 | TRBJ2-1 | . | TRBV7-2 | CASSMGLAGVEQFF | TGTGCCAGCAGCATGGGACTAGCGGGGGTTGAGCAGTTCTTC
. | TRBJ1-4 | . | TRBV4-2 | CASSLVGPFEATNEKLFF | TGTGCCAGCAGCCTTGTGGGTCCCTTTGAGGCAACTAATGAAAAACTGTTTTTT
. | TRBJ1-2 | . | TRBV7-2 | CASSLDTGLYGYTF | TGTGCCAGCAGCTTAGATACAGGCCTCTATGGCTACACCTTC
. | TRBJ2-1 | few | TRBV19 | CASSYDWTEIYNEQFF | TGTGCCAGTAGTTACGACTGGACTGAAATATACAATGAGCAGTTCTTC
TRBD1 | TRBJ1-4 | . | TRBV9 | CASSVGGQGNEKLFF | TGTGCCAGCAGCGTAGGAGGACAGGGGAATGAAAAACTGTTTTTT
. | TRBJ1-2 | . | TRBV29-1 | CSVGQGGVYGYTF | TGCAGCGTTGGGCAGGGAGGGGTTTATGGCTACACCTTC
. | TRBJ2-2 | . | TRBV27 | CASSFRTGFRELFF | TGTGCCAGCAGTTTTCGAACAGGGTTTCGGGAGCTGTTTTTT
TRBD2 | TRBJ2-3 | . | TRBV5-6 | CASSRGGTSGGSSTDTQYF | TGTGCCAGCAGCCGTGGAGGGACTAGCGGGGGAAGTAGCACAGATACGCAGTATTTT
. | TRBJ2-7 | . | TRBV2 | CASSRAIWEQYF | TGTGCCAGCAGTCGAGCTATCTGGGAGCAGTACTTC
. | TRBJ1-2 | . | TRBV4-1 | CASSQDWGELYGYTF | TGCGCCAGCAGCCAAGATTGGGGAGAGCTCTATGGCTACACCTTC
TRBD1 | TRBJ1-1 | . | TRBV14 | CASSRYMGQGAWNTEAFF | TGTGCCAGCAGCCGGTACATGGGGCAGGGGGCATGGAACACTGAAGCTTTCTTT
TRBD1 | TRBJ2-5 | . | TRBV9 | CASSPSGTGETQYF | TGTGCCAGCAGCCCCTCCGGGACAGGGGAGACCCAGTACTTC
TRBD1 | TRBJ2-3 | . | TRBV15 | CATSRTGSSTDTQYF | TGTGCCACCAGCAGGACAGGGTCTAGCACAGATACGCAGTATTTT
TRBD1 | TRBJ1-2 | . | TRBV19 | CASSPTGDYGYTF | TGTGCCAGTAGTCCTACAGGGGACTATGGCTACACCTTC
. | TRBJ1-1 | few | TRBV4-1 | CASSHSGQSRSEAFF | TGCGCCAGCAGCCATTCCGGACAGTCAAGGTCTGAAGCTTTCTTT
TRBD1 | TRBJ1-4 | . | TRBV5-4 | CASSFAGTGLNEKLFF | TGTGCCAGCAGCTTTGCCGGGACAGGGCTTAATGAAAAACTGTTTTTT
. | TRBJ2-7 | . | TRBV2 | CASMGRAGEQYF | TGTGCCAGCATGGGCAGGGCCGGCGAGCAGTACTTC
. | TRBJ1-1 | . | TRBV19 | CASSIMRGLGDTEAFF | TGTGCCAGTAGTATAATGCGGGGGTTGGGGGACACTGAAGCTTTCTTT
TRBD1 | TRBJ1-1 | few | TRBV25-1 | CASGEQGTNTEAFF | TGTGCCAGCGGGGAACAGGGGACGAACACTGAAGCTTTCTTT
TRBD1 | TRBJ2-2 | . | TRBV27 | CASSLIMGQGGPGELFF | TGTGCCAGCAGTTTGATTATGGGACAGGGGGGTCCCGGGGAGCTGTTTTTT
. | TRBJ1-1 | . | TRBV5-1 | CASSRGGETEAFF | TGCGCCAGCAGCCGAGGAGGAGAAACTGAAGCTTTCTTT
. | TRBJ2-7 | . | TRBV7-2 | CASSFRGRAYEQYF | TGTGCCAGCAGCTTTAGGGGGAGGGCCTACGAGCAGTACTTC
. | TRBJ2-5 | once | TRBV7-3 | CASSLTPGGETQYF | TGTGCCAGCAGCTTAACGCCCGGAGGGGAGACCCAGTACTTC
. | TRBJ1-3 | few | TRBV30 | CAWRQGNTIYF | TGTGCCTGGCGACAGGGAAACACCATATATTTT
TRBD2 | TRBJ2-1 | once | TRBV4-2 | CASSFGLAGGPGGNEQFF | TGTGCCAGCAGCTTCGGACTAGCGGGGGGGCCAGGTGGCAATGAGCAGTTCTTC
TRBD1 | TRBJ2-2 | once | TRBV28 | CASRQTGTGNTGELFF | TGTGCCAGCAGGCAAACCGGGACAGGTAACACCGGGGAGCTGTTTTTT
TRBD1 | TRBJ1-6 | . | TRBV7-9 | CASSFGDRGISPLHF | TGTGCCAGCAGCTTTGGGGACAGGGGGATATCACCCCTCCACTTT
. | TRBJ1-3 | . | TRBV10-3 | CAISVSSDSISF | TGTGCCATCAGTGTCTCTTCGGACTCCATCTCTTTT
TRBD1 | TRBJ1-6 | . | TRBV19 | CASTIPGGPHHF | TGTGCCAGTACCATTCCAGGGGGCCCTCACCACTTT
TRBD2 | TRBJ2-1 | . | TRBV6-1 | CASSESGGGPNEQFF | TGTGCCAGCAGTGAATCGGGGGGAGGGCCGAATGAGCAGTTCTTC
TRBD2 | TRBJ2-1 | . | TRBV7-3 | CASSPRGSGDLSVEQFF | TGTGCCAGCAGCCCCCGGGGTAGCGGGGATTTGTCAGTTGAGCAGTTCTTC